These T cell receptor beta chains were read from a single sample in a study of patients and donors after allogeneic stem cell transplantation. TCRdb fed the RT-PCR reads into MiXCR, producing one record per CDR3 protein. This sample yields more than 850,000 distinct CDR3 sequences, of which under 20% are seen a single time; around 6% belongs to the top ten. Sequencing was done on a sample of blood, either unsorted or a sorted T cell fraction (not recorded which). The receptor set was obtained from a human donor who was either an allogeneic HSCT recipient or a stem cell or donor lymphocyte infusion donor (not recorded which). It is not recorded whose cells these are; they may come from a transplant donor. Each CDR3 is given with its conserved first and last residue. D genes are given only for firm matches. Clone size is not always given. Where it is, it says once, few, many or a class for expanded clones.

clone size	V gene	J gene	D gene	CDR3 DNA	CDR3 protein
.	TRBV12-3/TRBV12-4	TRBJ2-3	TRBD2	TGTGCCAGCAGGGGGGGGGAGGGCCACACAGATACGCAGTATTTT	CASRGGEGHTDTQYF
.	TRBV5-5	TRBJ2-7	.	TGTGCCAGCAGCTTGGCCACACAGAATGCCTACGAGCAGTACTTC	CASSLATQNAYEQYF
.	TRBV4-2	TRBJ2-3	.	TGTGCCAGCAGCCAAGACAAAACGGGGAGCACAGATACGCAGTATTTT	CASSQDKTGSTDTQYF
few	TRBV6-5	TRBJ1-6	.	TGTGCCAGCAGTTACGGGGGTTCCTATAATTCACCCCTCCACTTT	CASSYGGSYNSPLHF
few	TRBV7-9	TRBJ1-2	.	TGTGCCAGCAGCTTAGGGAGGGTTTGGGGCTACACCTTC	CASSLGRVWGYTF
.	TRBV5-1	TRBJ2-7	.	TGCGCCAGCAGCTACTACCCGGGAACCTACGAGCAGTACTTC	CASSYYPGTYEQYF
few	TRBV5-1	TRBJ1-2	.	TGCGCCAGCAGCTTGGGCGGTCAGGGTGATGGCTACACCTTC	CASSLGGQGDGYTF
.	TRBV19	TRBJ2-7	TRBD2	TGTGCCAGTATATCGCGGGAGGAAACGGGAGAGCAGTACTTC	CASISREETGEQYF
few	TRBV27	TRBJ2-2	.	TGTGCCAGCAGTTTAAGAGGTTCACCCGGGGAGCTGTTTTTT	CASSLRGSPGELFF
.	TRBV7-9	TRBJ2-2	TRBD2	TGTGCCAGCAGCGGATCTAGCGGGACGGGGGAGCTGTTTTTT	CASSGSSGTGELFF
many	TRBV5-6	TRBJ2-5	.	TGTGCCAGCAGTTCGGTTGGGGTTCTAGAGACCCAGTACTTC	CASSSVGVLETQYF
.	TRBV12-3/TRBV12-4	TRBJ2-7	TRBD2	TGTGCCAGCTCCCTTGAGTATAAGATAGCGGGAAGAAAGGGCTACGAGCAGTACTTC	CASSLEYKIAGRKGYEQYF
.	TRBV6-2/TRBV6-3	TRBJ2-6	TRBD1	TGTGCCAGCAGTTACTTTGGCAGGGGGCCGGAGAGCTCTGGGGCCAACGTCCTGACTTTC	CASSYFGRGPESSGANVLTF
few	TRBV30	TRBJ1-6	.	TGTGCCTGGAGTCCAGAGAATTCACCCCTCCACTTT	CAWSPENSPLHF
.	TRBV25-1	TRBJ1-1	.	TGTGCCACCTCTCCGTCGGGGGGTGGGAACACTGAAGCTTTCTTT	CATSPSGGGNTEAFF
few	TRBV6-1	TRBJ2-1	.	TGTGCCAGCAACTTACTAGCCTTGAGCTCCTACAATGAGCAGTTCTTC	CASNLLALSSYNEQFF
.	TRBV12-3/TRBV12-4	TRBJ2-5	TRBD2	TGTGCCAGCACTATACTAGCGGGAGGTCCCCTGACCCAGTACTTC	CASTILAGGPLTQYF
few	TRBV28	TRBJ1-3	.	TGTGCCAGCAGTCCCGAGACGGTCTCTGGAAACACCATATATTTT	CASSPETVSGNTIYF
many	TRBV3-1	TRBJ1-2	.	TGTGCCAGCAGCCAAGCACCGGGGTATGGCTACACCTTC	CASSQAPGYGYTF
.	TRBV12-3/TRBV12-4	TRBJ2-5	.	TGTGCCAGCAGTCCAGGGCACGACAGAGGGACCCAGTACTTC	CASSPGHDRGTQYF
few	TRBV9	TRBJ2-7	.	TGTGCCAGCAGCGTGACAGGGACTACTGCCTACGAGCAGTACTTC	CASSVTGTTAYEQYF
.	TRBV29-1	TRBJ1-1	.	TGCAGCGTTGAGGACAGCCCGAACACTGAAGCTTTCTTT	CSVEDSPNTEAFF
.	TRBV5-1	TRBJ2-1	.	TGCGCCAGCAGCTTTTTTGGGGCCGAGGATGAGCAGTTCTTC	CASSFFGAEDEQFF
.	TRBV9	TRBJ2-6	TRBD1	TGTGCCAGCAGCGCAGGGGGAACAGGGACCAACGTCCTGACTTTC	CASSAGGTGTNVLTF
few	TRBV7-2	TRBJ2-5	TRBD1	TGTGCCAGCAGCTTAGGGGGACAGAAGATTCAAGAGACCCAGTACTTC	CASSLGGQKIQETQYF
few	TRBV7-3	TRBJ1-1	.	TGTGCCAGCAGCTTAAGAGGAAAACTTGAAGCTTTCTTT	CASSLRGKLEAFF
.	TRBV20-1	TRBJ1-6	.	TGCAGTGCCAGGACCGACGGACAAGTCTCTTCACCCCTCCACTTT	CSARTDGQVSSPLHF
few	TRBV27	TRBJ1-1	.	TGTGCCAGCAGTTTATCGATAGGGGCTAGAACTGAAGCTTTCTTT	CASSLSIGARTEAFF
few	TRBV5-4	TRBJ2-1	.	TGTGCCAGCAGCAAGGAGGGCCGGCAGTTCTTC	CASSKEGRQFF
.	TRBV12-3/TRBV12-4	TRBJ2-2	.	TGTGCCATCAGACGACTGACTCTAAATGGGGAGCTGTTTTTT	CAIRRLTLNGELFF